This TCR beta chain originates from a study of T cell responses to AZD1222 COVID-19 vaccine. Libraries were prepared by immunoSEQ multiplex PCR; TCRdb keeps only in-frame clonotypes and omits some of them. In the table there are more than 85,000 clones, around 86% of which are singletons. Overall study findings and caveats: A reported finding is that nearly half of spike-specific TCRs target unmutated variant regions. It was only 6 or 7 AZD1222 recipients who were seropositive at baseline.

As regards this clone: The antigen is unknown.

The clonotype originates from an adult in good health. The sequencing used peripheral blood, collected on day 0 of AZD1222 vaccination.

The CDR3 loop is CASSPGQGPLHEQFF. The CDR3 region has the DNA TGTGCCAGCAGCCCAGGGCAAGGACCCCTCCATGAGCAGTTCTTC. The chain uses TRBV7-7 and TRBJ2-1, with D maybe TRBD1 (5 bases). Between the trimmed V and J ends, which lost 5 bases and 8 bases, there was a span of 19 bases. The CDR3 totals 15 residues. Germline-derived CDR1 and CDR2 are SSHAT and FNYEAQ (reference sequence). The variable domain in full, completed from reference TRBV7-7 and TRBJ2-1, reads GAGVSQSPRYKVTKRGQDVTLRCDPISSHATLYWYQQALGQGPEFLTYFNYEAQPDKSGLPSDRFSAERPEGSISTLTIQRTEQRDSAMYRCASSPGQGPLHEQFFGPGTRLTVL.